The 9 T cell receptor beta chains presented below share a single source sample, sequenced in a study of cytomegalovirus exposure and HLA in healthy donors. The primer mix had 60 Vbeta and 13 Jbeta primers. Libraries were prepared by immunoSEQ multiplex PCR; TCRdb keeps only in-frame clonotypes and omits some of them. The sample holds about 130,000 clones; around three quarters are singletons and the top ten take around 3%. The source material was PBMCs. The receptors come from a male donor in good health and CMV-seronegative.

The CDR3 DNA sequence: TGCGCCAGCCGTCCTAGCGGGGGGAGCTCCTACAATGAGCAGTTCTTC. Translated, it gives CASRPSGGSSYNEQFF. This chain connects TRBV5-1 to TRBJ2-1; 11 bases are a match to TRBD2. The junction had 6 bases not matched to a gene; V was cut back by 7 bases and J by 0 bases. Germline loops: CDR1 SGHRS, CDR2 YFSETQ. The CDR3 sequence is 16 residues long. Variable domain in full (rest from reference TRBV5-1 and TRBJ2-1): KAGVTQTPRYLIKTRGQQVTLSCSPISGHRSVSWYQQTPGQGLQFLFEYFSETQRNKGNFPGRFSGRQFSNSRSEMNVSTLELGDSALYLCASRPSGGSSYNEQFFGPGTRLTVL.

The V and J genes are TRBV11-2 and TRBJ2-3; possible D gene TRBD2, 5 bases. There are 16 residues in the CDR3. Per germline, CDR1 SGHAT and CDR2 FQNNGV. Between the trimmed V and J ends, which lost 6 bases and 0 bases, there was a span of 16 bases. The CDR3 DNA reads TGTGCCAGCAGTCCTGCCGGGGTGGGGAGCACAGATACGCAGTATTTT. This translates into CASSPAGVGSTDTQYF.

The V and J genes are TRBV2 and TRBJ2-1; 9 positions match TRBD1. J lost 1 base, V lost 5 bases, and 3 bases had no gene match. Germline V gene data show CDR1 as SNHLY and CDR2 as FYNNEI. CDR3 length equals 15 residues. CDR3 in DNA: TGTGCCAGCAGTTCCGGGACAGGGTCCTACAATGAGCAGTTCTTC. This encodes CASSSGTGSYNEQFF.

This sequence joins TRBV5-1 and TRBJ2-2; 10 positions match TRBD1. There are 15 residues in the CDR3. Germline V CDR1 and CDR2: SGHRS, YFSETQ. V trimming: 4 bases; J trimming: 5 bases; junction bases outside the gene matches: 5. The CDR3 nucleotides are TGCGCCAGCAGCGAGGGGACAGGGGAAACCGGGGAGCTGTTTTTT. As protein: CASSEGTGETGELFF.

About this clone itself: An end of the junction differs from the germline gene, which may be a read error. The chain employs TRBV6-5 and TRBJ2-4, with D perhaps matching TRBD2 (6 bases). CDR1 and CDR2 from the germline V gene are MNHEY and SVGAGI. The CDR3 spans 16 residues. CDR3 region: CASSYVGGVAKNSQYF. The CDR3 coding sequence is TGTGCCAGCAGTTACGTCGGCGGGGTAGCCAAAAACAGTCAGTACTTC.

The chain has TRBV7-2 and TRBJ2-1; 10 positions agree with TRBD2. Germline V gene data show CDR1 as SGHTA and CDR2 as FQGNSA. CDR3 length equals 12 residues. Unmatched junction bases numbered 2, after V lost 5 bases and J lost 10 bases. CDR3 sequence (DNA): TGTGCCAGCAGCCGTAGCGGGGGGGAGCAGTTCTTC. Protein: CASSRSGGEQFF.

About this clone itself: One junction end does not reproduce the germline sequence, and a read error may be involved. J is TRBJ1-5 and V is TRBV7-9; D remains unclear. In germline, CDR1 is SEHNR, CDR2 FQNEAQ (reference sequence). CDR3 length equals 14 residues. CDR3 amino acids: CSSSFRDSNQPQHF. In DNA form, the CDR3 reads TGTTCCAGCAGCTTCCGGGATAGCAATCAGCCCCAGCATTTT.

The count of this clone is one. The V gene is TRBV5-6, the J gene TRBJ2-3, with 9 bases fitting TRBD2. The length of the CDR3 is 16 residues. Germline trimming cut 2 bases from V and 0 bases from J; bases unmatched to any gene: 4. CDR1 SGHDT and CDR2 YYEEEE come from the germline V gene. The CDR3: CASSFPSGVSTDTQYF. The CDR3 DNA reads TGTGCCAGCAGCTTTCCTAGCGGGGTTAGCACAGATACGCAGTATTTT. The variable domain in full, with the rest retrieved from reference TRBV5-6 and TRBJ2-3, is DAGVTQSPTHLIKTRGQQVTLRCSPKSGHDTVSWYQQALGQGPQFIFQYYEEEERQRGNFPDRFSGHQFPNYSSELNVNALLLGDSALYLCASSFPSGVSTDTQYFGPGTRLTVL.

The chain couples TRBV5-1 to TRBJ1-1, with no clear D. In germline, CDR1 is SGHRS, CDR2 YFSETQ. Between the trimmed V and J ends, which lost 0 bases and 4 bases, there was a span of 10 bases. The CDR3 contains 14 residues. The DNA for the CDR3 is TGCGCCAGCAGCTTGGTGGCAGGATCCACTGAAGCTTTCTTT. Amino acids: CASSLVAGSTEAFF.